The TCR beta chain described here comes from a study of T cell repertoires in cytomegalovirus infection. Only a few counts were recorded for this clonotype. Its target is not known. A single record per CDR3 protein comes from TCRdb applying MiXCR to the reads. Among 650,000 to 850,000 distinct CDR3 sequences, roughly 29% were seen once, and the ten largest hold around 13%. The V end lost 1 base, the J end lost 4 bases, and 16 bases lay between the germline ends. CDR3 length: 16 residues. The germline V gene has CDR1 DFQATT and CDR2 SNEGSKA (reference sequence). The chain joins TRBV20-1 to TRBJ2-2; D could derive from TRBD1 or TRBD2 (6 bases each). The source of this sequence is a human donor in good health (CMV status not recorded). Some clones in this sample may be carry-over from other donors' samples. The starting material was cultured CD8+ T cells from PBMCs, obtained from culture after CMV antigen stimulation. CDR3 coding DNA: TGCAGTGCTAGAGCCCTGGAGGGGGGCCTCACCGGGGAGCTGTTTTTT. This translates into CSARALEGGLTGELFF.